This T cell receptor beta chain came from a study of blood T cells in healthy people across ages. This clonotype was detected once. PCR was performed a second time for 7 to 11 cycles using a sample-barcoded 5' primer and a J-beta primer mix. TCRdb re-derived calls from the 5' RACE reads in MiXCR, one entry per CDR3 protein. The repertoire has about 1.5 million distinct CDR3 sequences, about 43% of them found once; the top ten carry approximately 7.9%. This receptor was taken from a woman aged 18 to 35 in good health. Sequenced input: blood.

The CDR3 nucleotides read TGTGCCAGCAGCCGAAGACAGGAAGCGTATGGCTACACCTTC. Translation gives CASSRRQEAYGYTF. This rearrangement joins TRBV12-3 or TRBV12-4 to TRBJ1-2; TRBD1 might be the D (6 bases). Trimming pared 6 bases from V and 5 bases from J, leaving 16 bases between. There are 14 residues in the CDR3.